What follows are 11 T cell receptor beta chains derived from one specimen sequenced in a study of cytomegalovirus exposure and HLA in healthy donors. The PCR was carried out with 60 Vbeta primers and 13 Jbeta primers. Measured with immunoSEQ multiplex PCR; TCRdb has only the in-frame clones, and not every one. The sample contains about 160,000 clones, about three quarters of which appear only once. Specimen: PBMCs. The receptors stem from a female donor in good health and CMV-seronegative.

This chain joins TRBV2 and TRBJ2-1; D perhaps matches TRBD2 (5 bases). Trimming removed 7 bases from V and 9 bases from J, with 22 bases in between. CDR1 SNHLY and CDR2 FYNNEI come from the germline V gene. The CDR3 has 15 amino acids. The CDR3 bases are TGTGCCAGCAAAAGTTGGACTCCCCTAGGTGGTGAGCAGTTCTTC. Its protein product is CASKSWTPLGGEQFF.

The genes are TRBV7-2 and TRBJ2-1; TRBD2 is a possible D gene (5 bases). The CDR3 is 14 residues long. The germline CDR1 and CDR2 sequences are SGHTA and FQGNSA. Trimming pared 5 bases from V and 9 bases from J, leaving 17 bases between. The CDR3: CASSPLTSSGEQFF. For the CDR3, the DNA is TGTGCCAGCAGCCCGTTAACTAGTTCTGGTGAGCAGTTCTTC. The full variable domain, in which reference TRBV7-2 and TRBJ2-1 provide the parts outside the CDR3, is GAGVSQSPSNKVTEKGKDVELRCDPISGHTALYWYRQSLGQGLEFLIYFQGNSAPDKSGLPSDRFSAERTGGSVSTLTIQRTQQEDSAVYLCASSPLTSSGEQFFGPGTRLTVL.

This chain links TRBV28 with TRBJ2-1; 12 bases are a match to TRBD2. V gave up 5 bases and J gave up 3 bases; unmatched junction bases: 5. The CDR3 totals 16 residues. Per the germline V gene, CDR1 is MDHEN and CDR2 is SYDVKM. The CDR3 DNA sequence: TGTGCCAGCAGTCCTACGACTAGCGGGAGCTACAATGAGCAGTTCTTC. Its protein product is CASSPTTSGSYNEQFF.

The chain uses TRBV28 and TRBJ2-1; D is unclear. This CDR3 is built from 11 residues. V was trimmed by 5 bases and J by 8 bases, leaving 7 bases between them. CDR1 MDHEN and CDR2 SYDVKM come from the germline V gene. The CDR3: CASSVHHEQFF. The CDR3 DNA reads TGTGCCAGCAGTGTACACCATGAGCAGTTCTTC.

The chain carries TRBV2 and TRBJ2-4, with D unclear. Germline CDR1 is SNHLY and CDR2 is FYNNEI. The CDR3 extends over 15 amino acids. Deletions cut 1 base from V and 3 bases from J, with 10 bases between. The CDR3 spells CASSEGQTFKNIQYF. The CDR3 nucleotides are TGTGCCAGCAGTGAAGGGCAGACTTTCAAAAACATTCAGTACTTC.

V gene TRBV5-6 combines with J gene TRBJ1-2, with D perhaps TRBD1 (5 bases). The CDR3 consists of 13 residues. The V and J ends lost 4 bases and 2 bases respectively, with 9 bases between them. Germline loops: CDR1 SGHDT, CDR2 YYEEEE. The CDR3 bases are TGTGCCAGCAGCCATGACAGAAACTATGGCTACACCTTC. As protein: CASSHDRNYGYTF.

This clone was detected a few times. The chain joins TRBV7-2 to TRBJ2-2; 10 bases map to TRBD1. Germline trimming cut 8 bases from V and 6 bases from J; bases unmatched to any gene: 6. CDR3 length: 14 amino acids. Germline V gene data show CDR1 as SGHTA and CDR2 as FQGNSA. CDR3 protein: CASGGQGDPGELFF. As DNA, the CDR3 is TGTGCCAGCGGCGGACAGGGGGATCCCGGGGAGCTGTTTTTT.

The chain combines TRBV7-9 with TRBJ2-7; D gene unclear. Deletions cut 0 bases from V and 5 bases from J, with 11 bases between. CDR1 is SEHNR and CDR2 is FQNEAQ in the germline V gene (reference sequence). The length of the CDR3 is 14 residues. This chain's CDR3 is CASSLAREEDEQYF. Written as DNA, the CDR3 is TGTGCCAGCAGCTTAGCGAGAGAAGAAGACGAGCAGTACTTC. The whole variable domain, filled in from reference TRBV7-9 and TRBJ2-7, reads DTGVSQNPRHKITKRGQNVTFRCDPISEHNRLYWYRQTLGQGPEFLTYFQNEAQLEKSRLLSDRFSAERPKGSFSTLEIQRTEQGDSAMYLCASSLAREEDEQYFGPGTRLTVT.

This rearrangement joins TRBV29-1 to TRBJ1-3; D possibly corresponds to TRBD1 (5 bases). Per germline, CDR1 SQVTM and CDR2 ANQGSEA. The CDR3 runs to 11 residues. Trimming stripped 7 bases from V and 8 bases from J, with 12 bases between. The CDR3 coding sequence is TGCAGCGCCGCACAGGCGGACACCATATATTTT. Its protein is CSAAQADTIYF. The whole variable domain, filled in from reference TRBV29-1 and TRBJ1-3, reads SAVISQKPSRDICQRGTSLTIQCQVDSQVTMMFWYRQQPGQSLTLIATANQGSEATYESGFVIDKFPISRPNLTFSTLTVSNMSPEDSSIYLCSAAQADTIYFGEGSWLTVV.

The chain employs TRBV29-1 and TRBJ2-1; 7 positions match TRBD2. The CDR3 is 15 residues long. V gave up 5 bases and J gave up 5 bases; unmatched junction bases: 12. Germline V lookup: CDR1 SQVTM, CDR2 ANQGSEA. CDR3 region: CSVSVTSAPDNEQFF. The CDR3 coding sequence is TGCAGCGTTTCCGTCACTAGCGCCCCTGACAATGAGCAGTTCTTC.

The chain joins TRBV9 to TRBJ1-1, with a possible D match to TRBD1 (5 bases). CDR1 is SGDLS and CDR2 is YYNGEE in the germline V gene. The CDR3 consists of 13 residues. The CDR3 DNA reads TGTGCTAGAGGGGAGGGAATGAACACTGAAGCTTTCTTT. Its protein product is CARGEGMNTEAFF.